A single sample is the source of the 23 T cell receptor beta chains below, sequenced in a study of shared clonotypes between healthy human individuals. The naive CD8 subset, CD45RO-negative cells positively selected for CCR7, excluded terminally differentiated effector memory CD45RA+ cells. Only in-frame clones appear in the TCRdb table, and some are missing; sequencing was by immunoSEQ multiplex PCR. The profile covers nearly 2 million clones, with approximately 95% appearing a single time and 0.9% to 1.5% taken by the ten largest. The sequenced sample consisted of naive CD8+ T cells sorted from blood. The receptor set was obtained from a man younger than 35 in good health.

This clone was detected only once. The chain couples TRBV7-8 to TRBJ1-5, with 9 bases fitting TRBD1. Unmatched junction bases numbered 13, after V lost 1 base and J lost 6 bases. Germline V gives CDR1 SGHVS, CDR2 FQNEAQ. This CDR3 spans 18 amino acids. CDR3 sequence: CASSLGSRDREGSQPQHF. As DNA, the CDR3 is TGTGCCAGCAGCTTAGGGAGCCGGGACAGGGAGGGAAGTCAGCCCCAGCATTTT. Complete variable domain (other parts from reference TRBV7-8 and TRBJ1-5): GAGVSQSPRYKVAKRGQDVALRCDPISGHVSLFWYQQALGQGPEFLTYFQNEAQLDKSGLPSDRFFAERPEGSVSTLKIQRTQQEDSAVYLCASSLGSRDREGSQPQHFGDGTRLSIL.

V is TRBV9 and J is TRBJ2-7, with a possible D match to TRBD1 (6 bases). V was shortened by 0 bases and J by 7 bases, with 17 bases between the two germline ends. This CDR3 comprises 15 residues. Germline V gene sequence: CDR1 SGDLS, CDR2 YYNGEE. In nucleotides, the CDR3 is TGTGCCAGCAGCGTAGGTCTGGGGGCTTTAGGGGAGCAGTACTTC. Its protein product is CASSVGLGALGEQYF. The variable domain in full, with the rest retrieved from reference TRBV9 and TRBJ2-7, is DSGVTQTPKHLITATGQRVTLRCSPRSGDLSVYWYQQSLDQGLQFLIQYYNGEERAKGNILERFSAQQFPDLHSELNLSSLELGDSALYFCASSVGLGALGEQYFGPGTRLTVT.

The chain employs TRBV9 and TRBJ2-7, with TRBD1 matching over 10 bases. With 4 bases clipped from V and 7 bases from J, the junction kept 14 bases outside the gene matches. The CDR3 is 16 amino acids. Germline loops: CDR1 SGDLS, CDR2 YYNGEE. Written as DNA, the CDR3 is TGTGCCAGCAGCCCAGGGTGGACAGGGGGTGAGGGTGAGCAGTACTTC. Protein sequence: CASSPGWTGGEGEQYF.

The V and J genes are TRBV11-2 and TRBJ1-1, with TRBD1 identical over 7 bases. The CDR3 covers 14 residues. Per the germline V gene, CDR1 is SGHAT and CDR2 is FQNNGV. The trim removed 5 bases at V and 4 bases at J, leaving 7 bases unmatched. The CDR3 loop is CASSPTTGFTEAFF. The CDR3 nucleotides read TGTGCCAGCAGCCCTACGACAGGGTTCACTGAAGCTTTCTTT.

The chain joins TRBV30 to TRBJ2-7; the D call may be TRBD1 or TRBD2 (5 bases each). Between the trimmed V and J ends, which lost 2 bases and 0 bases, there was a span of 11 bases. This CDR3 has 14 amino acids. Germline CDR1 GTSNPN, CDR2 SVGIG (reference sequence). Written as DNA, the CDR3 is TGTGCCTGGAGTCTACTCGGGACCTCCTACGAGCAGTACTTC. Protein: CAWSLLGTSYEQYF.

This clone was counted only a few times. The chain links TRBV19 to TRBJ1-2, with D perhaps matching TRBD1 (6 bases). The V gene lost 3 bases and the J gene lost 6 bases, with 17 bases spanning the gap. Germline CDR1 is LNHDA and CDR2 is SQIVND (reference sequence). This CDR3 is built from 15 residues. This chain's CDR3 is CASSMVDFSGDGYTF. The CDR3 bases are TGTGCCAGTAGTATGGTGGATTTTTCAGGGGATGGCTACACCTTC.

J is TRBJ2-7 and V is TRBV30; the D gene is possibly TRBD1 (6 bases). The germline gives CDR1 GTSNPN, CDR2 SVGIG (reference sequence). The CDR3 is 12 residues long. V lost 7 bases to trimming and J lost 0 bases, with 10 bases between them. This CDR3 reads CASRDTSYEQYF. CDR3 DNA sequence: TGTGCCTCCCGGGACACCTCCTACGAGCAGTACTTC.

V is TRBV10-3 and J is TRBJ2-1, with 15 bases aligning to TRBD2. Germline CDR1 ENHRY, CDR2 SYGVKD. The CDR3 consists of 16 residues. V was clipped by 4 bases and J by 4 bases; unmatched bases: 2. In DNA form, the CDR3 reads TGTGCCATCAGTGGGACTAGCGGGGGGGTTTACAATGAGCAGTTCTTC. This sequence encodes CAISGTSGGVYNEQFF.

V and J are TRBV9 and TRBJ2-2, with D hard to call. Per the germline V gene, CDR1 is SGDLS and CDR2 is YYNGEE. V lost 0 bases to trimming and J lost 1 base, with 10 bases between them. The CDR3 is 16 residues long. The CDR3 spells CASSVEPSQNTGELFF. Here the CDR3 DNA reads TGTGCCAGCAGCGTAGAACCCTCACAGAACACCGGGGAGCTGTTTTTT.

Comments on this clone: This specimen includes other DNA sequences encoding the same CDR3. The V and J genes are TRBV9 and TRBJ2-1, with D uncertain. V lost 3 bases to trimming and J lost 3 bases, with 7 bases between them. Germline values: CDR1 SGDLS, CDR2 YYNGEE. The CDR3 consists of 13 residues. As DNA, the CDR3 is TGTGCCAGCAGCGCGGGCAGCTACAATGAGCAGTTCTTC. It codes for CASSAGSYNEQFF.

The chain recombines TRBV27 with TRBJ2-1; 9 bases fit TRBD1. The germline CDR1 and CDR2 sequences are MNHEY and SMNVEV (reference sequence). The CDR3 loop spans 16 amino acids. Germline trimming cut 0 bases from V and 6 bases from J; bases unmatched to any gene: 6. CDR3 region: CASSLSRGTGRNEQFF. The CDR3 bases are TGTGCCAGCAGTTTATCGAGAGGGACAGGGCGCAATGAGCAGTTCTTC.

Turning to this clone: At the DNA level, this CDR3 is encoded by other sequences in the same sample as well. The rearrangement joins TRBV5-1 to TRBJ2-7, with 10 bases aligning to TRBD1. The CDR3 length is 15 residues. Unmatched junction bases numbered 3, after V lost 0 bases and J lost 3 bases. Germline V gene lookup returns CDR1 SGHRS and CDR2 YFSETQ. The chain's CDR3 is CASSLETGGFYEQYF. Written as DNA, the CDR3 is TGCGCCAGCAGCTTGGAGACAGGGGGCTTCTACGAGCAGTACTTC.

This rearrangement joins TRBV30 to TRBJ2-7; D is ambiguous. The CDR3 covers 13 residues. V lost 5 bases to trimming and J lost 0 bases, with 11 bases between them. The germline CDR1 and CDR2 sequences are GTSNPN and SVGIG (reference sequence). CDR3 DNA: TGTGCCTGGGGGTACGAGGACTCCTACGAGCAGTACTTC. Its protein product is CAWGYEDSYEQYF.

The chain joins TRBV30 to TRBJ1-3; D is unclear. Germline V gives CDR1 GTSNPN, CDR2 SVGIG (reference sequence). Trimming took 2 bases from V and 4 from J, leaving 9 bases between them. The CDR3 is made up of 13 amino acids. The CDR3 loop is CAWSRGEGNTIYF. Written as DNA, the CDR3 is TGTGCCTGGAGTAGAGGAGAGGGAAACACCATATATTTT.

The rearrangement uses TRBV5-4 and TRBJ2-2; possible D gene TRBD2, 6 bases. The CDR3 runs 15 residues. Germline CDR1 SGHNT, CDR2 YYREEE (reference sequence). Trimming took 10 bases from V and 1 from J, leaving 17 bases between them. CDR3 residues: CASSWDLGNTGELFF. Here the CDR3 DNA reads TGTGCCTCCTCTTGGGACTTAGGGAACACCGGGGAGCTGTTTTTT.

This chain connects TRBV4-3 to TRBJ2-7; D gene unclear. Per germline, CDR1 LGHNA and CDR2 YSLEER. CDR3 length: 15 amino acids. With 0 bases removed from V and 1 base from J, the gap between germline ends came to 10 bases. This chain's CDR3 is CASSQDRSNSYEQYF. CDR3 DNA: TGCGCCAGCAGCCAAGATCGGTCCAATTCCTACGAGCAGTACTTC.

This rearrangement joins TRBV4-1 to TRBJ2-7; D is unresolved. Deletions cut 2 bases from V and 6 bases from J, with 8 bases between. Looked up from germline, CDR1 is MGHRA and CDR2 is YSYEKL. CDR3 length: 12 amino acids. The chain's CDR3 is CASSQLQGEQYF. In DNA form, the CDR3 reads TGCGCCAGCAGCCAACTACAAGGCGAGCAGTACTTC.

A remark on this clone: The same CDR3 arises from other DNA sequences in this sample as well. V usage is TRBV4-3 and J usage is TRBJ1-3; no clear D gene. From germline, CDR1 is LGHNA and CDR2 YSLEER. This CDR3 region has 15 residues. V was cut by 0 bases and J by 2 bases, with 8 bases left in between. CDR3 sequence reads: CASSQDRGTGNTIYF. As DNA, the CDR3 is TGCGCCAGCAGCCAAGATAGAGGGACTGGAAACACCATATATTTT.

This clone was seen a single time. The V call is TRBV2, the J call TRBJ2-1; D call uncertain. Trimming cost V 2 bases and J 3 bases, with 11 bases left between them. The CDR3 consists of 15 residues. Germline lookup yields CDR1 SNHLY and CDR2 FYNNEI. CDR3 nucleotides: TGTGCCAGCAGTGAAAGTGCGGTGGACTACAATGAGCAGTTCTTC. Amino acid sequence: CASSESAVDYNEQFF.

The chain has TRBV5-1 and TRBJ2-2; D uncertain. V gave up 3 bases and J gave up 4 bases, with 10 bases separating them. CDR1 and CDR2 (germline): SGHRS, YFSETQ. This CDR3 has 14 residues. Here the CDR3 reads CASSYLPSTGELFF. The CDR3 bases are TGCGCCAGCAGCTATCTCCCAAGCACCGGGGAGCTGTTTTTT.

The chain is built from TRBV9 and TRBJ2-7; the D is unclear. This CDR3 contains 15 residues. The V end was cut by 10 bases, the J end by 2 bases, with 22 bases between. Germline CDR1 is SGDLS and CDR2 is YYNGEE. The CDR3, as DNA: TGTGCCGCGAGCGTGAGTAAGACGGCTACCTACGAGCAGTACTTC. Translated: CAASVSKTATYEQYF.

The genes are TRBV7-2 and TRBJ2-3; 15 positions agree with TRBD2. CDR1 SGHTA and CDR2 FQGNSA come from the germline V gene. CDR3 length: 18 amino acids. J gave up 1 base and V 4 bases, and 6 bases lay outside the gene matches. CDR3 loop: CASSSGLAGGRGTDTQYF. The CDR3 region has the DNA TGTGCCAGCAGCTCCGGACTAGCGGGGGGGCGGGGCACAGATACGCAGTATTTT.

On this clone itself: Other DNA sequences within the sample encode an identical CDR3. The gene calls are TRBV5-1 and TRBJ2-7; D not certain. CDR1 and CDR2 from the germline V gene are SGHRS and YFSETQ. Trimming left V 2 bases short and J 1 base short, with 10 bases between. The CDR3 is made up of 14 amino acids. DNA of the CDR3: TGCGCCAGCAGCTTTACGACGGGTTCCTACGAGCAGTACTTC. Its translation is CASSFTTGSYEQYF.